This entry concerns a single T cell receptor (beta chain). The CDR3 sequence is 14 residues long. The V segment lost 3 bases and the J segment 4 bases; nucleotides outside the gene matches: 7. In germline, CDR1 is SQVTM, CDR2 ANQGSEA. Under the authors' procedure: It was from reference gene primer amplification that nucleated cell counts were estimated. Data came from immunoSEQ multiplex PCR; TCRdb stores just in-frame clones and leaves some out. V and J calls plus clone size are reproduced from that table; the DNA served to infer D and trimming. This sample carries roughly 150,000 clones, 60% to 85% of them seen once, and the ten largest clones take roughly 8%. This entry comes from a study of blood T cell repertoires in COVID-19. Turning to the study itself: Collection of acute and convalescent COVID-19 samples took place in the United States, Italy and Spain. T cells, B-cell-depleted T cells, or PBMCs provided the cDNA or gDNA that served as material.

This TCR derives from a man aged 55 to 70 with acute or convalescent COVID-19. Sequencing was done on a sample of peripheral blood. The chain recombines TRBV29-1 with TRBJ1-2, with TRBD1 matching over 8 bases. The DNA of the CDR3 is TGCAGCGTTGAGGGCAGGGGGCCTGGCTATGGCTACACCTTC. Translating it yields CSVEGRGPGYGYTF.